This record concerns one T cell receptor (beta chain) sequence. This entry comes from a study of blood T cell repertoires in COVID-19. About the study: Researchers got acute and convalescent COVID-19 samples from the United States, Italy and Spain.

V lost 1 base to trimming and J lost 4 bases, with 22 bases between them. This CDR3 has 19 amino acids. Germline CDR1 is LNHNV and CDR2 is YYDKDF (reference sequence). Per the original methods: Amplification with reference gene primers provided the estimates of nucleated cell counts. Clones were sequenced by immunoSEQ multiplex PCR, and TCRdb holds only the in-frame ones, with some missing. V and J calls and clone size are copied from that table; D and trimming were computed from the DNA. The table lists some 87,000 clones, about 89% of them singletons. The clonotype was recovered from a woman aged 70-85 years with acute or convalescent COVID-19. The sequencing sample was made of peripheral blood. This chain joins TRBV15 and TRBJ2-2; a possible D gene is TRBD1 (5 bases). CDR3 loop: CATSRGAPGQGVGTGELFF. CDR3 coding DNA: TGTGCCACCAGCAGAGGGGCCCCGGGCCAGGGCGTAGGCACCGGGGAGCTGTTTTTT.